The T cell receptor beta chain described here comes from a study of T cells in Graves' hyperthyroidism and ophthalmopathy. Study-level results: A model of 13 V-J pairs discriminated ophthalmopathy from stable hyperthyroidism.

The investigators amplified TCR beta CDR3 regions from RNA transcripts. Carried out on the TCR CDR3, a first-round RT-PCR used the HTBI primer set. TCRdb reprocessed the multiplex PCR reads via MiXCR and lists one record per CDR3 protein. Found here are approximately 720,000 distinct CDR3 sequences, around 20% of them singletons; the top ten hold about a sixth. Germline CDR1 reads SQVTM; CDR2 reads ANQGSEA. CDR3 length equals 17 residues. Trimming took 0 bases from V and 6 from J; bases not matched to a gene: 10. This clonotype turned up a few times. Its target is not known. The chain joins TRBV29-1 to TRBJ2-2; 10 nucleotides line up with TRBD1. The sample taken for sequencing was blood. The source is a woman between 45 and 60 years old with Graves' hyperthyroidism that later progressed to Graves' ophthalmopathy. The CDR3 here is CSVEEWSGGTGAGELFF. The CDR3 DNA reads as TGCAGCGTTGAAGAATGGAGTGGAGGGACAGGGGCCGGGGAGCTGTTTTTT.